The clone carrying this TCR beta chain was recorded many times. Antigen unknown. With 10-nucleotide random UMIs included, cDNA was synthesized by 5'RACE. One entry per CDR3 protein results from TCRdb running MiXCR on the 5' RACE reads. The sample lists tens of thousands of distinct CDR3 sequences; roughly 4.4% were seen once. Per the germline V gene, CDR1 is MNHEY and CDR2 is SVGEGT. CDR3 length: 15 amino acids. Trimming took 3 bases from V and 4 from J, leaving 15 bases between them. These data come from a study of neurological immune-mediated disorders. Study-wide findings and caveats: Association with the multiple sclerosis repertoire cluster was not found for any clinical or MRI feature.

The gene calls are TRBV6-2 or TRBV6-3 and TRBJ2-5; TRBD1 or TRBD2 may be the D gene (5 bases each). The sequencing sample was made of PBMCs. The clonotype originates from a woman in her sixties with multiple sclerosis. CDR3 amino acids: CASSYGQGVRETQYF. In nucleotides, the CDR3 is TGTGCCAGCAGTTATGGGCAGGGAGTTCGAGAGACCCAGTACTTC.